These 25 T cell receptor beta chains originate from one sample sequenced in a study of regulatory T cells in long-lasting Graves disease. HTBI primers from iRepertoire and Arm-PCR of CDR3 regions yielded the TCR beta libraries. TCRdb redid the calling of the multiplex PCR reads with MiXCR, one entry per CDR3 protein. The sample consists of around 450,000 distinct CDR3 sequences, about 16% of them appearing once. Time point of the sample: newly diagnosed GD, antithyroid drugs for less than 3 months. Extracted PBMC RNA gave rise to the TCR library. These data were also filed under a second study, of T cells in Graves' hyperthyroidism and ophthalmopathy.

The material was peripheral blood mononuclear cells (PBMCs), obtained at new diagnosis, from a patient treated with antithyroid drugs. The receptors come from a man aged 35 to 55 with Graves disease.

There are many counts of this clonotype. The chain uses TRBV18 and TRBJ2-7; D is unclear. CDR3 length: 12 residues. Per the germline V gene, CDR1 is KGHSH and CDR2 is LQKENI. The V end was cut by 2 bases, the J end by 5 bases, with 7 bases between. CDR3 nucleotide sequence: TGTGCCAGCTCACCAGCCCGGGACGAGCAGTACTTC. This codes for CASSPARDEQYF.

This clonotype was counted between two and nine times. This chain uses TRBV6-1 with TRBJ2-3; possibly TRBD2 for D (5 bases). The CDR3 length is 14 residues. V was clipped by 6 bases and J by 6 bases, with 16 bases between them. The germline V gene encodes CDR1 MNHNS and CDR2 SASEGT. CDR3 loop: CASSSGFGGDTQYF. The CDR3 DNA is TGTGCCAGCAGCAGTGGTTTCGGCGGGGATACGCAGTATTTT.

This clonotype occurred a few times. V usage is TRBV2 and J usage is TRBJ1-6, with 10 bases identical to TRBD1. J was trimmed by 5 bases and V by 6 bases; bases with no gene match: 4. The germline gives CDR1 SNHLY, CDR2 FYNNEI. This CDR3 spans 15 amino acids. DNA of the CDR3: TGTGCCAGCAGATTGGACAGGGGGGATAATTCACCCCTCCACTTT. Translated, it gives CASRLDRGDNSPLHF.

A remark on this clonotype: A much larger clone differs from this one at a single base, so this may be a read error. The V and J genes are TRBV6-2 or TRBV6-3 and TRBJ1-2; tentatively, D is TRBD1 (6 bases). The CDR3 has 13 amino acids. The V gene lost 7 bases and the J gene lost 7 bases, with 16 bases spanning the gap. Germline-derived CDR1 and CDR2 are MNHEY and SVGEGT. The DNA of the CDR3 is TGTGCCAGCAAACTAGCGGGGGCCCTTGGCTACACCTTC. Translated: CASKLAGALGYTF.

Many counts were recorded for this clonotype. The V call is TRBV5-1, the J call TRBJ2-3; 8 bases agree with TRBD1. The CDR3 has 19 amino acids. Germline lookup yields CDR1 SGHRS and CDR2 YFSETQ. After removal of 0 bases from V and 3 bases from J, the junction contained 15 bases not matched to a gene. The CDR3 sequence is CASSLEAQGALRRTDTQYF. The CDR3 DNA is TGCGCCAGCAGCTTGGAGGCGCAGGGGGCCCTCCGGCGGACAGATACGCAGTATTTT.

The CDR3 DNA reads as TGCGCCAGCAGCCGGGAAGGGGTGGCAACTAATGAAAAACTGTTTTTT. It translates to CASSREGVATNEKLFF. The V gene is TRBV4-1, the J gene TRBJ1-4, with D maybe TRBD1 (5 bases). Trimming cost V 4 bases and J 0 bases, with 12 bases left between them. CDR1 and CDR2 (germline): MGHRA, YSYEKL. This CDR3 is 16 amino acids long.

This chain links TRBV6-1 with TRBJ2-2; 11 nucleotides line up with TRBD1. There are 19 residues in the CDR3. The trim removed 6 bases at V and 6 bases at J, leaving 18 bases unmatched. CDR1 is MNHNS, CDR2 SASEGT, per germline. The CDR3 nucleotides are TGTGCCAGCAGCACCGCCGGGACAGGGGGTCCCGCCGGACCCGGGGAGCTGTTTTTT. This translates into CASSTAGTGGPAGPGELFF.

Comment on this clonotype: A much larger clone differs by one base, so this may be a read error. CDR3 amino acids: CASSIISGGVGGELFF. In DNA form, the CDR3 reads TGTGCCAGTAGTATCATTAGCGGGGGTGTCGGCGGGGAGCTGTTTTTT. The V gene is TRBV19, the J gene TRBJ2-2, with 9 bases lining up with TRBD2. The CDR3 loop spans 16 amino acids. Germline V gene lookup returns CDR1 LNHDA and CDR2 SQIVND (reference sequence). V lost 3 bases and J lost 7; bases outside the gene matches: 9.

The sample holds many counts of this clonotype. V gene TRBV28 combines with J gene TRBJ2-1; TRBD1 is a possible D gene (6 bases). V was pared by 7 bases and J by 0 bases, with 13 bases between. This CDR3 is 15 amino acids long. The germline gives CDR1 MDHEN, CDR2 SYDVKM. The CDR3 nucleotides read TGTGCCAGCACCCTAGACAGGAGCTCCTACAATGAGCAGTTCTTC. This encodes CASTLDRSSYNEQFF. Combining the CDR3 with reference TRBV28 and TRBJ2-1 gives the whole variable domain DVKVTQSSRYLVKRTGEKVFLECVQDMDHENMFWYRQDPGLGLRLIYFSYDVKMKEKGDIPEGYSVSREKKERFSLILESASTNQTSMYLCASTLDRSSYNEQFFGPGTRLTVL.

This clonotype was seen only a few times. The DNA for the CDR3 is TGTGCCAGCAGTCGAACTCCCCAGCCCCAGCATTTT. Protein product: CASSRTPQPQHF. J is TRBJ1-5 and V is TRBV28; D not resolved. Germline V gene sequence: CDR1 MDHEN, CDR2 SYDVKM. This CDR3 spans 12 amino acids. The V gene lost 5 bases and the J gene lost 7 bases, with 9 bases spanning the gap.

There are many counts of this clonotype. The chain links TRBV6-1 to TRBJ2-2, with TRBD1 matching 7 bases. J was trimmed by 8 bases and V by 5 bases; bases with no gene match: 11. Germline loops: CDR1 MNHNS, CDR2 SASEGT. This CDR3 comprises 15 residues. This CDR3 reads CASSHQTGTSGELFF. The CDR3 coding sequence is TGTGCCAGCAGTCACCAGACAGGGACATCAGGGGAGCTGTTTTTT.

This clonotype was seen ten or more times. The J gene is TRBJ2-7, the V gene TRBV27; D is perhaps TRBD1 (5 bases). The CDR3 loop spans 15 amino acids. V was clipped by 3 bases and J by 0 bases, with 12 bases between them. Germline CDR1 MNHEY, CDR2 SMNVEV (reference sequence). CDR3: CASSLSRASSYEQYF. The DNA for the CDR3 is TGTGCCAGCAGTTTGTCCAGGGCAAGCTCCTACGAGCAGTACTTC.

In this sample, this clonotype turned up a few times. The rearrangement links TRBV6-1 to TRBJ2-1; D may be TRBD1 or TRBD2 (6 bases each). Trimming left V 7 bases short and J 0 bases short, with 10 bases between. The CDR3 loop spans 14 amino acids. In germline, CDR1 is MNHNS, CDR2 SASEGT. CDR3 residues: CASTGGRSYNEQFF. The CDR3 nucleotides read TGTGCCAGCACCGGGGGCCGCTCCTACAATGAGCAGTTCTTC.

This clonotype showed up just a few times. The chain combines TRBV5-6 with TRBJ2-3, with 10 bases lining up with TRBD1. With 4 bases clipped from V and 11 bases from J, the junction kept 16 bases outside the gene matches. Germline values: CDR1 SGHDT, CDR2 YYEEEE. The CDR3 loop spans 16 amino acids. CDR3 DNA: TGTGCCAGCAGCAAAGACCGGACAGGGGGAACCCACGGGCAGTATTTT. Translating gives CASSKDRTGGTHGQYF.

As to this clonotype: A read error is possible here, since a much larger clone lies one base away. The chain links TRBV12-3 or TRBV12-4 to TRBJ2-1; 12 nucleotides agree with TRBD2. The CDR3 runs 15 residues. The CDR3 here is CVSRLAGGFYNEQFF. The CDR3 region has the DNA TGTGTCAGCAGGCTAGCGGGAGGGTTTTACAATGAGCAGTTCTTC.

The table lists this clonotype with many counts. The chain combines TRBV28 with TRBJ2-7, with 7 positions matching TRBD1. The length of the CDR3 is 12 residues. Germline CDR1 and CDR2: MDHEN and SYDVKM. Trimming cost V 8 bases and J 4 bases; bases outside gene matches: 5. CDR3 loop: CASRDRRYEQYF. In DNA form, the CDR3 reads TGTGCCAGCCGGGACAGACGGTACGAGCAGTACTTC.

CDR3 region: CASSFKVPNEQFF. The CDR3 coding sequence is TGTGCCAGCAGTTTCAAGGTCCCCAATGAGCAGTTCTTC. This chain joins TRBV27 and TRBJ2-1; no clear D gene. Germline assignment: CDR1 MNHEY and CDR2 SMNVEV (reference sequence). This CDR3 has 13 residues. The V and J ends lost 3 bases and 6 bases respectively, with 9 bases between them.

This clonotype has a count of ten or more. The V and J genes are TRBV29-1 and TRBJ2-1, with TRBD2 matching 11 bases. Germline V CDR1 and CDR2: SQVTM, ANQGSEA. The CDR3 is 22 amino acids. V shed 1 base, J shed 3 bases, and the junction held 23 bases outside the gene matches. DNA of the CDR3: TGCAGCGTTGAAGTCTCTGGGACAGGGACGGAACTAGCGGGAGTCGGCTACAATGAGCAGTTCTTC. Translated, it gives CSVEVSGTGTELAGVGYNEQFF.

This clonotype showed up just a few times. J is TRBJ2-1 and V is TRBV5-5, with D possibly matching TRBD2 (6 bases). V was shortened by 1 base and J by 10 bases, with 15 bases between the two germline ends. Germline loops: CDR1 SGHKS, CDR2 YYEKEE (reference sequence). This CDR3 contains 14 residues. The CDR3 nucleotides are TGTGCCAGCAGCTTGACCTCCGGGGGTCGGGAGCAGTTCTTC. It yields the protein CASSLTSGGREQFF.

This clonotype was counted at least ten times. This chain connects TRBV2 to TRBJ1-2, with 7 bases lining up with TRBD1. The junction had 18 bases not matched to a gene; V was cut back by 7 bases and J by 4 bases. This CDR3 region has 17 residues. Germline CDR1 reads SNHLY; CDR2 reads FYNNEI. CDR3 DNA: TGTGCCAGCATTCCTTTCCTATCACAGGGGTCCGGCTATGGCTACACCTTC. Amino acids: CASIPFLSQGSGYGYTF.

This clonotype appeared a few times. Here the CDR3 DNA reads TGTGCCAGCACCCCGGGACAGCTCTCCTACAATGAGCAGTTCTTC. Translating it yields CASTPGQLSYNEQFF. This sequence joins TRBV11-2 and TRBJ2-1, with TRBD1 matching over 7 bases. The germline gives CDR1 SGHAT, CDR2 FQNNGV. The ends lost 7 bases at V and 0 bases at J; junction bases unmatched: 6. This CDR3 is built from 15 residues.

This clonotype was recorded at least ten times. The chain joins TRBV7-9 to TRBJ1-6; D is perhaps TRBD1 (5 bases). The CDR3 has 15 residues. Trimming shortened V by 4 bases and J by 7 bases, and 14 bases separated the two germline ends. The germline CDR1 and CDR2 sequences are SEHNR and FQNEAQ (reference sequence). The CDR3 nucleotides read TGTGCCAGCAGCTCCGCAGGGTTTGTCAATTCACCCCTCCACTTT. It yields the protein CASSSAGFVNSPLHF.

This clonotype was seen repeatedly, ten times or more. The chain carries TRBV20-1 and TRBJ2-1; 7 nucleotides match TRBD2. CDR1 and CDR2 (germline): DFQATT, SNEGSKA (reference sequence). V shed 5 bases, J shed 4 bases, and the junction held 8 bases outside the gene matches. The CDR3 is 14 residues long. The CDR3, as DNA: TGCAGTGCTCCTCCTAGCGGACCGTACAATGAGCAGTTCTTC. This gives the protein CSAPPSGPYNEQFF.

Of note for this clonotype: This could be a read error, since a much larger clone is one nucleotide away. CDR3 in amino acids: CASSTSGAGANVLTF. DNA of the CDR3: TGTGCCAGCAGTACATCAGGAGCTGGGGCCAACGTCCTGACTTTC. The chain links TRBV2 to TRBJ2-6; the D is unclear. V was cut by 5 bases and J by 2 bases, with 10 bases left in between. The CDR3 consists of 15 residues. Germline V gene data show CDR1 as SNHLY and CDR2 as FYNNEI. Combining the CDR3 with reference TRBV2 and TRBJ2-6 gives the whole variable domain EPEVTQTPSHQVTQMGQEVILRCVPISNHLYFYWYRQILGQKVEFLVSFYNNEISEKSEIFDDQFSVERPDGSNFTLKIRSTKLEDSAMYFCASSTSGAGANVLTFGAGSRLTVL.

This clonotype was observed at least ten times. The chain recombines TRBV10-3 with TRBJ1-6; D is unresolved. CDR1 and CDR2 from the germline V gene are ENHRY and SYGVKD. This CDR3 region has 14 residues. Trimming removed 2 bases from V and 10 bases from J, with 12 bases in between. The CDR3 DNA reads TGTGCCATCAGTGAGGTCCTGAGGGAATCACCCCTCCACTTT. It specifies CAISEVLRESPLHF.